This passage covers 26 T cell receptor beta chains from one sample sequenced in a study of T cells after posttransplantation cyclophosphamide. The method was immunoSEQ multiplex PCR; TCRdb's version includes in-frame clones alone and lacks a portion of them. The table records 30,000 to 35,000 clones without singletons, the ten largest covering 5.5% to 8.5%. The sequenced sample was PBMCs. The receptors derive from a woman aged 45 to 65 in good health and a related stem cell transplant donor.

This clone was seen many times. This sequence joins TRBV12-3 or TRBV12-4 and TRBJ2-7; D is perhaps TRBD2 (6 bases). The CDR3 covers 13 residues. With 3 bases removed from V and 2 bases from J, the gap between germline ends came to 8 bases. CDR3: CASSFGGTYEQYF. The CDR3 DNA reads as TGTGCCAGCAGTTTCGGGGGAACCTACGAGCAGTACTTC.

This clone was found many times. The chain combines TRBV2 with TRBJ1-4, with a weak D call TRBD1 (6 bases). This CDR3 is 12 amino acids long. Germline CDR1 SNHLY, CDR2 FYNNEI. With 6 bases removed from V and 8 bases from J, the gap between germline ends came to 10 bases. As DNA, the CDR3 is TGTGCCAGCAGCACGGACAGAGAAAAACTGTTTTTT. This gives the protein CASSTDREKLFF.

This clone has at least ten counts. Other DNA sequences in the same sample also yield this CDR3. The chain carries TRBV30 and TRBJ1-4, with D uncertain. The CDR3 has 11 residues. Germline V gene data show CDR1 as GTSNPN and CDR2 as SVGIG (reference sequence). V was shortened by 0 bases and J by 8 bases, with 4 bases between the two germline ends. The CDR3 loop reads CAWSVQEKLFF. CDR3 in DNA: TGTGCCTGGAGTGTACAGGAAAAACTGTTTTTT.

This clone has only a few counts. Here the CDR3 reads CASMVGLGSDTQYF. The CDR3 bases are TGCGCCAGCATGGTGGGACTGGGCTCTGATACGCAGTATTTT. The V and J genes are TRBV5-1 and TRBJ2-3; possible D gene TRBD2, 6 bases. The CDR3 loop spans 14 amino acids. CDR1 SGHRS and CDR2 YFSETQ come from the germline V gene. Trimming removed 6 bases from V and 6 bases from J, with 17 bases in between.

This clone was seen many times. The chain links TRBV7-9 to TRBJ1-1; 7 positions match TRBD1. Germline V gene sequence: CDR1 SEHNR, CDR2 FQNEAQ (reference sequence). The V segment lost 1 base and the J segment 8 bases; nucleotides outside the gene matches: 4. CDR3 size: 13 residues. Here the CDR3 reads CASSLEAGGEAFF. For the CDR3, the DNA is TGTGCCAGCAGCTTAGAAGCAGGGGGAGAAGCTTTCTTT.

This clone was seen repeatedly, ten times or more. J is TRBJ1-1 and V is TRBV29-1, with 7 positions matching TRBD1. CDR1 is SQVTM, CDR2 ANQGSEA, per germline. The CDR3 has 13 residues. The V segment lost 6 bases and the J segment 0 bases; nucleotides outside the gene matches: 4. The CDR3 spells CSVGQLLNTEAFF. Here the CDR3 DNA reads TGCAGCGTGGGACAGCTCCTGAACACTGAAGCTTTCTTT.

This clone has a count of ten or more. The rearrangement joins TRBV19 to TRBJ2-7, with TRBD1 matching over 7 bases. The V segment lost 1 base and the J segment 2 bases; nucleotides outside the gene matches: 5. CDR1 is LNHDA, CDR2 SQIVND, per germline (reference sequence). This CDR3 region has 15 residues. The CDR3 bases are TGTGCCAGTAGTATAGTAGGGGGCCCCGCCTACGAGCAGTACTTC. Translated, it gives CASSIVGGPAYEQYF.

This clone was seen at least ten times. The chain has TRBV24-1 and TRBJ2-1; 9 bases align to TRBD2. Germline V gene data show CDR1 as KGHDR and CDR2 as SFDVKD. V lost 6 bases, J lost 9 bases, and 14 bases stayed unmatched. This CDR3 has 16 amino acids. For the CDR3, the DNA is TGTGCCACCAGTTCCGGTCGCGGCGGGAGGGTGGGTGAGCAGTTCTTC. Its translation: CATSSGRGGRVGEQFF.

This clone was observed many times. The chain couples TRBV7-9 to TRBJ1-1; weak D call: TRBD1 (5 bases). Trimming took 4 bases from V and 0 from J, leaving 12 bases between them. CDR3 length equals 15 residues. The germline gives CDR1 SEHNR, CDR2 FQNEAQ (reference sequence). The CDR3 here is CASSYLDSLNTEAFF. CDR3 sequence (DNA): TGTGCCAGCAGCTACCTAGACAGTTTGAACACTGAAGCTTTCTTT.

This clone was seen ten or more times. The J gene is TRBJ2-6, the V gene TRBV7-9; 10 bases map to TRBD1. Germline V lookup: CDR1 SEHNR, CDR2 FQNEAQ (reference sequence). V shed 4 bases and J 0 bases; nucleotides not matched to a gene: 6. The CDR3 has 18 residues. CDR3 nucleotides: TGTGCCAGCAGCTCCTTGACAGGGGGCTCCTCTGGGGCCAACGTCCTGACTTTC. It translates to CASSSLTGGSSGANVLTF. Filled out from reference TRBV7-9 and TRBJ2-6, the complete variable domain reads DTGVSQNPRHKITKRGQNVTFRCDPISEHNRLYWYRQTLGQGPEFLTYFQNEAQLEKSRLLSDRFSAERPKGSFSTLEIQRTEQGDSAMYLCASSSLTGGSSGANVLTFGAGSRLTVL.

The V gene is TRBV9, the J gene TRBJ2-1; 10 bases line up with TRBD2. Germline V gene sequence: CDR1 SGDLS, CDR2 YYNGEE. CDR3 length: 16 residues. Trimming cost V 5 bases and J 8 bases; bases outside gene matches: 13. The CDR3 coding sequence is TGTGCCAGCAGTGAGCGGGAGGGCTACGTCAGCTATGAGCAGTTCTTC. This gives the protein CASSEREGYVSYEQFF.

This clone was seen many times. The chain recombines TRBV7-2 with TRBJ2-1; no definite D call. Trimming cost V 3 bases and J 12 bases, with 9 bases left between them. Germline loops: CDR1 SGHTA, CDR2 FQGNSA. This CDR3 spans 11 amino acids. CDR3 protein: CASSFRFRQFF. CDR3 DNA: TGTGCCAGCAGCTTCCGGTTTAGGCAGTTCTTC.

This clone was seen at least ten times. The CDR3 coding sequence is TGTGCCAGCAGCATTAACCCCGGGACAGCCTACGAGCAGTACTTC. Translation gives CASSINPGTAYEQYF. This chain connects TRBV11-3 to TRBJ2-7; 7 bases are shared with TRBD1. Unmatched junction bases numbered 9, after V lost 5 bases and J lost 2 bases. This CDR3 is 15 amino acids long. Germline CDR1 reads SGHNT; CDR2 reads YENEEA.

This clone occurred many times. The chain recombines TRBV10-3 with TRBJ1-1; TRBD1 agrees at 7 bases. Germline V gene lookup returns CDR1 ENHRY and CDR2 SYGVKD. V trimming: 5 bases; J trimming: 0 bases; junction bases outside the gene matches: 9. The CDR3 runs 16 residues. CDR3 sequence: CAISRGLGQMNTEAFF. The CDR3 bases are TGTGCCATCAGTAGGGGGCTTGGACAGATGAACACTGAAGCTTTCTTT.

This clone has ten or more counts. The rearrangement joins TRBV6-1 to TRBJ1-2, with TRBD1 matching 8 bases. The CDR3 runs to 15 residues. J lost 5 bases, V lost 6 bases, and 11 bases had no gene match. Germline V gene lookup returns CDR1 MNHNS and CDR2 SASEGT. This CDR3 is CASSIGQGGGYGYTF. In DNA, the CDR3 is TGTGCCAGCAGCATCGGACAGGGTGGTGGGTATGGCTACACCTTC.

This clone was found many times. V gene TRBV18 combines with J gene TRBJ1-2; 7 positions agree with TRBD1. This CDR3 is 15 amino acids long. Germline trimming cut 4 bases from V and 5 bases from J; bases unmatched to any gene: 10. CDR1 and CDR2 (germline): KGHSH, LQKENI. DNA of the CDR3: TGTGCCAGCTCACTCGCCGGGACAGCTCAGTATGGCTACACCTTC. It yields the protein CASSLAGTAQYGYTF.

V gene TRBV29-1 combines with J gene TRBJ2-3; 7 nucleotides agree with TRBD2. The CDR3 is 14 amino acids. Germline values: CDR1 SQVTM, CDR2 ANQGSEA. The V and J ends lost 6 bases and 6 bases, in that order; junction bases with no gene match: 12. CDR3 sequence (DNA): TGCAGCGTGGGAAATGGTTTGGGGGGGGATACGCAGTATTTT. It codes for CSVGNGLGGDTQYF.

Ten or more counts support this clone. The genes are TRBV2 and TRBJ1-1, with D uncertain. Trimming took off 3 bases at V and 7 bases at J, with 6 bases between the two ends. CDR3 length equals 11 residues. CDR1 and CDR2 from the germline V gene are SNHLY and FYNNEI. The CDR3 DNA reads as TGTGCCAGCAGTGAGGTCAGTGAAGCTTTCTTT. Translating it yields CASSEVSEAFF.

This clone was seen ten or more times. The chain is built from TRBV5-1 and TRBJ1-1; no firm D call. CDR3 length: 12 amino acids. Trimming removed 4 bases at V and 3 bases at J, with 7 bases between. Looked up from germline, CDR1 is SGHRS and CDR2 is YFSETQ. The CDR3 spells CASSSPDTEAFF. CDR3 sequence (DNA): TGCGCCAGCAGCAGCCCGGACACTGAAGCTTTCTTT.

The chain joins TRBV28 to TRBJ2-1; the D is unclear. Germline loops: CDR1 MDHEN, CDR2 SYDVKM. Trimming shortened V by 6 bases and J by 0 bases, and 3 bases separated the two germline ends. The CDR3 contains 12 residues. The CDR3 spells CASSGSYNEQFF. The CDR3 DNA is TGTGCCAGCAGCGGCTCCTACAATGAGCAGTTCTTC. The variable domain in full, with the rest retrieved from reference TRBV28 and TRBJ2-1, is DVKVTQSSRYLVKRTGEKVFLECVQDMDHENMFWYRQDPGLGLRLIYFSYDVKMKEKGDIPEGYSVSREKKERFSLILESASTNQTSMYLCASSGSYNEQFFGPGTRLTVL.

At least ten counts were recorded for this clone. The chain joins TRBV6-2 or TRBV6-3 to TRBJ2-1; 9 nucleotides agree with TRBD2. The CDR3 has 17 residues. V was clipped by 1 base and J by 0 bases; unmatched bases: 4. Germline V CDR1 and CDR2: MNHEY, SVGEGT. The CDR3 region is CASSYWGLADSYNEQFF. CDR3 in DNA: TGTGCCAGCAGTTACTGGGGACTAGCAGACTCCTACAATGAGCAGTTCTTC.

This clone was observed many times. The genes are TRBV19 and TRBJ2-3; D remains unclear. The CDR3 contains 14 residues. Germline values: CDR1 LNHDA, CDR2 SQIVND (reference sequence). V dropped 5 bases and J dropped 0 bases, with 9 bases sitting between them. Here the CDR3 reads CASSLSTSTDTQYF. CDR3 nucleotide sequence: TGTGCCAGTAGTTTAAGCACTAGCACAGATACGCAGTATTTT.

This clone was observed a handful of times. The J gene is TRBJ2-5, the V gene TRBV5-4; 7 positions match TRBD2. This CDR3 is 14 amino acids long. Unmatched junction bases numbered 4, after V lost 3 bases and J lost 2 bases. Germline-derived CDR1 and CDR2 are SGHNT and YYREEE (reference sequence). This CDR3 reads CASSWGGRQETQYF. CDR3 sequence (DNA): TGTGCCAGCAGCTGGGGGGGTCGGCAAGAGACCCAGTACTTC. Together with reference TRBV5-4 and TRBJ2-5, the CDR3 gives the full variable domain: ETGVTQSPTHLIKTRGQQVTLRCSSQSGHNTVSWYQQALGQGPQFIFQYYREEENGRGNFPPRFSGLQFPNYSSELNVNALELDDSALYLCASSWGGRQETQYFGPGTRLLVL.

This clone has a count of ten or more. The chain uses TRBV10-3 and TRBJ1-1; D remains unclear. V lost 7 bases to trimming and J lost 1 base, with 22 bases between them. The CDR3 is 17 amino acids. CDR1 ENHRY and CDR2 SYGVKD come from the germline V gene. The CDR3 spells CAITAGYILQQNTEAFF. As DNA, the CDR3 is TGTGCCATCACGGCGGGGTACATCCTACAGCAGAACACTGAAGCTTTCTTT.

In its sample, this clone was seen a few times. V usage is TRBV9 and J usage is TRBJ1-1; D is possibly TRBD1 (6 bases). Trimming stripped 3 bases from V and 4 bases from J, with 13 bases between. The CDR3 spans 14 residues. Germline V gives CDR1 SGDLS, CDR2 YYNGEE. The CDR3 region has the DNA TGTGCCAGCAGCGGTACAGGGATGGGCACTGAAGCTTTCTTT. Amino acid sequence: CASSGTGMGTEAFF.

There are many counts of this clone. The rearrangement joins TRBV12-3 or TRBV12-4 to TRBJ1-4, with 7 bases fitting TRBD1. The CDR3 has 14 amino acids. V lost 6 bases to trimming and J lost 6 bases; unmatched junction nucleotides: 7. The CDR3 loop is CASSRQGGDEKLFF. The CDR3 DNA reads as TGTGCCAGCAGCCGACAGGGAGGTGATGAAAAACTGTTTTTT.